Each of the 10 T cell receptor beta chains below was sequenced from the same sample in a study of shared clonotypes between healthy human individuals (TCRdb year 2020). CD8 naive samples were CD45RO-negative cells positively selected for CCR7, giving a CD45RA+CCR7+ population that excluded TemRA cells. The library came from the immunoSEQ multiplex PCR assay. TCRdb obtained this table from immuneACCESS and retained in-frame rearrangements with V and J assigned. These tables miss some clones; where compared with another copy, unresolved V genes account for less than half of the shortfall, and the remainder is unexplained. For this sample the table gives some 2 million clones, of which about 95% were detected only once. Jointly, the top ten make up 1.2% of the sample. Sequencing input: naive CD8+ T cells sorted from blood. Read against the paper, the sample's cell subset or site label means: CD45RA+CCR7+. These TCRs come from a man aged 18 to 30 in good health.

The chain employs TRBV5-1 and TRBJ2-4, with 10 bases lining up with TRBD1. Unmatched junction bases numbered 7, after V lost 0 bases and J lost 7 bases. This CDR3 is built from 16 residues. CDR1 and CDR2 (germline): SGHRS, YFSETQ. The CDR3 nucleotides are TGCGCCAGCAGCTTGGGGCCGGGACAGGGGTTGAACATTCAGTACTTC. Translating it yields CASSLGPGQGLNIQYF.

The CDR3 DNA sequence: TGCAGCGTTTTACCCGAGCCCGGGGGCAGTGGCTACACCTTC. This sequence encodes CSVLPEPGGSGYTF. V and J are TRBV29-1 and TRBJ1-2; weak D call: TRBD1 (6 bases). The germline CDR1 and CDR2 sequences are SQVTM and ANQGSEA. CDR3 length equals 14 residues. Trimming stripped 5 bases from V and 7 bases from J, with 20 bases between. Full variable domain (missing parts from reference TRBV29-1 and TRBJ1-2): SAVISQKPSRDICQRGTSLTIQCQVDSQVTMMFWYRQQPGQSLTLIATANQGSEATYESGFVIDKFPISRPNLTFSTLTVSNMSPEDSSIYLCSVLPEPGGSGYTFGSGTRLTVV.

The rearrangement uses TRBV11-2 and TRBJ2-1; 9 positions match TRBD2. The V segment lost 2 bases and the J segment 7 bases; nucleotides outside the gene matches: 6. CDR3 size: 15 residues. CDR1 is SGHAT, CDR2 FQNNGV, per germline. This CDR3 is CASSLSGLASNEQFF. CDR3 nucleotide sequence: TGTGCCAGCAGCTTATCAGGACTAGCGAGTAATGAGCAGTTCTTC.

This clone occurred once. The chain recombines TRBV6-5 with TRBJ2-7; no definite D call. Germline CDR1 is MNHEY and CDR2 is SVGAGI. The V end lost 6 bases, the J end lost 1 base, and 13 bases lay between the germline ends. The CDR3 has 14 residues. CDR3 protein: CASSHRMGSYEQYF. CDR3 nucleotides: TGTGCCAGCAGCCACCGAATGGGGTCCTACGAGCAGTACTTC.

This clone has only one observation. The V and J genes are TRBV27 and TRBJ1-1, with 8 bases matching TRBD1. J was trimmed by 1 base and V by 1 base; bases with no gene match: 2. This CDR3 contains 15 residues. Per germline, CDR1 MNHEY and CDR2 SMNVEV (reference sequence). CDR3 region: CASSLYGTGNTEAFF. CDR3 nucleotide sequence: TGTGCCAGCAGTTTATATGGGACAGGGAACACTGAAGCTTTCTTT.

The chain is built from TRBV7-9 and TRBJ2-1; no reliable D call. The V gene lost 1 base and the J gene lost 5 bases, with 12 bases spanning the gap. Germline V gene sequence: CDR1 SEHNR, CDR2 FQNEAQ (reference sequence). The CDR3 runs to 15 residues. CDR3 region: CASSLVWHTHNEQFF. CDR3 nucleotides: TGTGCCAGCAGCTTAGTATGGCACACGCACAATGAGCAGTTCTTC.

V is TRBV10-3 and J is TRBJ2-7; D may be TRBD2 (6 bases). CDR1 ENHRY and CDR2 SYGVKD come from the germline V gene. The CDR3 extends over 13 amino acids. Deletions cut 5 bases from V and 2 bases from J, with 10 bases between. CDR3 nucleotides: TGTGCCATCAGTCCGGGGGTTACCTACGAGCAGTACTTC. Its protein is CAISPGVTYEQYF.

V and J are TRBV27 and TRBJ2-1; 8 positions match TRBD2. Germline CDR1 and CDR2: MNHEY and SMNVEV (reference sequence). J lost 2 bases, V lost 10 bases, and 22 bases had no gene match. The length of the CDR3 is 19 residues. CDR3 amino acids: CATALIGGGEGLAYNEQFF. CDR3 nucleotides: TGTGCCACAGCGTTAATAGGAGGAGGCGAGGGACTAGCCTACAATGAGCAGTTCTTC.

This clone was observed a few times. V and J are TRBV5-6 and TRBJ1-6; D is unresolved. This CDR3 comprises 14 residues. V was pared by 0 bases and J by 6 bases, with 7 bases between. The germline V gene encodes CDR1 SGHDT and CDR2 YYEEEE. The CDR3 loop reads CASSLEVSNSPLHF. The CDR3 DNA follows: TGTGCCAGCAGCTTGGAAGTTAGTAATTCACCCCTCCACTTT.

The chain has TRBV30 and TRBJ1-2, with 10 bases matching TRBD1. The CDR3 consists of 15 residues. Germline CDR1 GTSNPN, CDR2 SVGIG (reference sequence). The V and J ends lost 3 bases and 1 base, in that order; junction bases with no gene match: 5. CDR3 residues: CAWREGQGINYGYTF. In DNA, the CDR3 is TGTGCCTGGAGGGAGGGACAGGGGATTAACTATGGCTACACCTTC.